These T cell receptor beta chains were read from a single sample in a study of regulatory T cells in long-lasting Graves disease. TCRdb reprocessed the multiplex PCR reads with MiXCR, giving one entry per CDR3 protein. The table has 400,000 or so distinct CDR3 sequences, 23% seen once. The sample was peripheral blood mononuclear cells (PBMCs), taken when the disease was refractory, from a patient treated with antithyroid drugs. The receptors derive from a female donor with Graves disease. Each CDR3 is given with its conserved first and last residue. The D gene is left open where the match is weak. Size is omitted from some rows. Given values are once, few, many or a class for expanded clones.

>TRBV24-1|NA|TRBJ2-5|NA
CATRGGNQETQYF
TGTGCCACCAGAGGGGGAAATCAAGAGACCCAGTACTTC
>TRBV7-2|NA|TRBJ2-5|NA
CASSRPEETQYF
TGTGCCAGCAGTCGCCCGGAGGAGACCCAGTACTTC
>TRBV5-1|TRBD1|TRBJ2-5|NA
CASSLPNRDRGRETQYF
TGCGCCAGCAGCCTTCCAAACCGGGACAGGGGGAGAGAGACCCAGTACTTC
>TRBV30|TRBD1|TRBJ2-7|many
CAWRGDRGYEQYF
TGTGCCTGGAGGGGGGACAGGGGTTACGAGCAGTACTTC
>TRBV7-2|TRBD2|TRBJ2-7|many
CASSLAGTSGSYEQYF
TGTGCCAGCAGTTTAGCCGGGACTAGCGGATCCTACGAGCAGTACTTC
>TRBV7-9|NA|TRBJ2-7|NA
CASSLGTVSYEQYF
TGTGCCAGCAGCTTAGGGACAGTCTCCTACGAGCAGTACTTC
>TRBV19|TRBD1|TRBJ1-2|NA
CASTSTGNYGYTF
TGTGCCAGTACCTCGACAGGGAACTATGGCTACACCTTC
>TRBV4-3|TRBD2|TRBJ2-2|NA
CASSQAPGTSGTGELFF
TGCGCCAGCAGCCAAGCCCCCGGGACTAGCGGTACCGGGGAGCTGTTTTTT
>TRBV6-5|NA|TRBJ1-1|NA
CASSYTGFVNTEAFF
TGTGCCAGCAGTTATACAGGGTTCGTGAACACTGAAGCTTTCTTT
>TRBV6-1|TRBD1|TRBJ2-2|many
CASSTGQAGELFF
TGTGCCAGCAGTACTGGACAGGCCGGGGAGCTGTTTTTT
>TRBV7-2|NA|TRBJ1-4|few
CASSLGTRPLPTNEKLFF
TGTGCCAGCAGCTTAGGGACACGGCCCTTACCAACTAATGAAAAACTGTTTTTT
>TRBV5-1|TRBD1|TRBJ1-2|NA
CASSLTQGGNYGYTF
TGCGCCAGCAGCTTGACTCAGGGGGGGAACTATGGCTACACCTTC
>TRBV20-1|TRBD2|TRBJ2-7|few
CSAPTSGRASYEQYF
TGCAGTGCCCCAACTAGCGGGAGGGCCTCCTACGAGCAGTACTTC
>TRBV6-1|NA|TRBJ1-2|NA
CASTKPGIYNYGYTF
TGTGCCAGCACCAAACCCGGTATTTATAACTATGGCTACACCTTC
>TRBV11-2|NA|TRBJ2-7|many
CASSFPGFYEQYF
TGTGCCAGCAGCTTCCCGGGGTTCTACGAGCAGTACTTC
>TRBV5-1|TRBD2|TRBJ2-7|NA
CASSLASGTSVYEQYF
TGCGCCAGCAGCTTGGCCTCCGGGACTAGCGTCTACGAGCAGTACTTC
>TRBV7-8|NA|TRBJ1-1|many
CASRKGLNTEAFF
TGTGCCAGCAGGAAGGGGTTAAACACTGAAGCTTTCTTT
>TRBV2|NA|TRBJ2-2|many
CASAREVVMAGELFF
TGTGCCAGCGCGAGGGAAGTAGTTATGGCCGGGGAGCTGTTTTTT
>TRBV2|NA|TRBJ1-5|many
CASRKEGWGNQPQHF
TGTGCCAGCAGGAAGGAGGGTTGGGGCAATCAGCCCCAGCATTTT
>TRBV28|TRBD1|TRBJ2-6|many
CASSFRSWTGVGANVLTF
TGTGCCAGCAGTTTTCGTTCCTGGACAGGGGTCGGGGCCAACGTCCTGACTTTC
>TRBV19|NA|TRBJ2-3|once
CASRRVDTQYF
TGTGCCAGTCGTCGGGTGGATACGCAGTATTTT
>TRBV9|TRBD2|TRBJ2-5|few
CASSPGTSGRVETQYF
TGTGCCAGCAGCCCAGGGACTAGCGGGAGGGTTGAGACCCAGTACTTC
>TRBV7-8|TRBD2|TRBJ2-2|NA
CASRLAGLFGELFF
TGTGCCAGTAGACTAGCGGGACTCTTCGGGGAGCTGTTTTTT
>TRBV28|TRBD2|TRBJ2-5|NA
CASSLNPGLAGKRVETQYF
TGTGCCAGCAGTCTAAATCCGGGACTAGCGGGAAAGCGGGTAGAGACCCAGTACTTC
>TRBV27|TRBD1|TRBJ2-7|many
CASSLSQGAYEQYF
TGTGCCAGCAGTTTAAGCCAGGGGGCCTACGAGCAGTACTTC
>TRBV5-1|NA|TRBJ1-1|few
CASAPGPMNTEAFF
TGCGCCAGCGCCCCGGGCCCGATGAACACTGAAGCTTTCTTT
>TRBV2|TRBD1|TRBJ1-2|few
CASRKEQGAVYGYTF
TGTGCCAGCAGGAAAGAACAGGGGGCTGTCTATGGCTACACCTTC
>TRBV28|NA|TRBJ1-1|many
CASSFWGRLNTEAFF
TGTGCCAGCAGTTTTTGGGGTAGATTGAACACTGAAGCTTTCTTT
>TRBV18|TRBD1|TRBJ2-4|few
CASSPKTGGTSNIQYF
TGTGCCAGCTCACCAAAGACAGGGGGGACTTCGAACATTCAGTACTTC
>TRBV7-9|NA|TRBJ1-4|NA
CASSIIQEESEKLFF
TGTGCCAGCAGCATTATACAGGAAGAGAGCGAAAAACTGTTTTTT
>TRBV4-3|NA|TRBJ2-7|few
CASSQDPGGRHEQYF
TGCGCCAGCAGCCAAGACCCAGGGGGGCGACACGAGCAGTACTTC
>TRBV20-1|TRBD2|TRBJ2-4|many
CSATTSGVAKNIQYF
TGCAGTGCAACGACTAGCGGGGTAGCCAAAAACATTCAGTACTTC
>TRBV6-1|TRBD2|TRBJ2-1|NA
CASSKPGTSGSSWFDEQFF
TGTGCCAGCAGTAAGCCCGGGACTAGCGGGAGTTCCTGGTTTGATGAGCAGTTCTTC
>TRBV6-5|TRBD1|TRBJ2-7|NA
CASSYGQAFSYEQYF
TGTGCCAGCAGTTATGGACAGGCCTTCTCCTACGAGCAGTACTTC
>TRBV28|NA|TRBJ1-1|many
CASSSVPFEAFF
TGTGCCAGCAGTTCCGTCCCCTTTGAAGCTTTCTTT
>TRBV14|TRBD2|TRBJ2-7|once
CASSRGGDGYEQYF
TGTGCCAGCAGCCGGGGAGGGGACGGCTACGAGCAGTACTTC
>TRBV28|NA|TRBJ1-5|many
CASSWSYVSSNQPQHF
TGTGCCAGCAGTTGGTCGTATGTCAGTAGCAATCAGCCCCAGCATTTT